Listed below are T cell receptor beta chains from one sample, sequenced in a study of blood T cell repertoires in COVID-19. The assay was immunoSEQ multiplex PCR, and TCRdb's table has in-frame clones only and misses some. The sample contains 270,000 or so clones, 83% of which appear only once. The specimen sequenced was peripheral blood. These receptors were taken from a woman aged 45-65 years who had recovered from COVID-19. Both conserved end residues are part of each CDR3. The D gene is left open where the match is weak. Clone size is shown for a subset of rows, as once, few, many or a class of expanded clone.

J,V,D,size,CDR3,DNA
TRBJ1-1,TRBV28,TRBD1,-,CASSLLAGQGVNTEAFF,TGTGCCAGCAGTCTCTTGGCCGGACAGGGGGTGAACACTGAAGCTTTCTTT
TRBJ2-7,TRBV7-2,TRBD1,-,CASSVGQGGTYEQYF,TGTGCCAGCAGCGTGGGACAGGGAGGGACCTACGAGCAGTACTTC
TRBJ1-3,TRBV28,-,-,CASSSPKRYSGNTIYF,TGTGCCAGCAGTTCCCCTAAACGATACTCTGGAAACACCATATATTTT
TRBJ1-2,TRBV4-2,-,few,CASSQEGGEYGYTF,TGTGCCAGCAGCCAAGAAGGGGGGGAGTATGGCTACACCTTC
TRBJ2-7,TRBV4-3,TRBD2,-,CASSQDSGTSSYEQYF,TGCGCCAGCAGCCAAGATTCAGGGACTAGCTCCTACGAGCAGTACTTC
TRBJ2-7,TRBV11-2,-,-,CASSLVLRGAPYEQYF,TGTGCCAGCAGCTTAGTCCTCAGGGGAGCGCCATACGAGCAGTACTTC
TRBJ1-5,TRBV7-9,TRBD1,-,CASTQTGGSNQPQHF,TGTGCCAGCACCCAAACAGGGGGCAGCAATCAGCCCCAGCATTTT
TRBJ2-5,TRBV27,-,-,CASSPSLGQIQETQYF,TGTGCCAGCAGTCCCTCCCTGGGACAAATCCAAGAGACCCAGTACTTC
TRBJ1-2,TRBV27,-,-,CASSLAGSGYTF,TGTGCCAGCAGTTTGGCGGGGAGCGGCTACACCTTC
TRBJ2-7,TRBV6-2/TRBV6-3,TRBD1,few,CASSPRDRSSYEQYF,TGTGCCAGCAGCCCCCGGGACAGGAGCTCCTACGAGCAGTACTTC
TRBJ1-4,TRBV28,TRBD1,-,CASSPAGTGRQKLFF,TGTGCCAGCAGTCCTGCCGGGACAGGGAGGCAAAAACTGTTTTTT
TRBJ1-5,TRBV24-1,TRBD1,-,CATSRGTARNNQPQHF,TGTGCCACCAGCCGAGGGACAGCCAGAAACAATCAGCCCCAGCATTTT
TRBJ2-5,TRBV7-6,-,-,CASSLLGETQYF,TGTGCCAGCAGCTTACTCGGTGAGACCCAGTACTTC
TRBJ1-2,TRBV5-1,TRBD1,-,CASSSSRGQPMNGYTF,TGCGCCAGCAGCTCTTCTAGGGGACAGCCTATGAATGGCTACACCTTC
TRBJ2-5,TRBV5-8,-,-,CASSPRLGTQYF,TGTGCCAGCAGCCCCAGGCTTGGGACCCAGTACTTC
TRBJ1-4,TRBV5-1,-,-,CASTPFSRDSTNEKLFF,TGCGCCAGCACCCCCTTCTCCAGAGACTCAACTAATGAAAAACTGTTTTTT
TRBJ1-6,TRBV6-5,-,-,CASSYGRASPLHF,TGTGCCAGCAGTTACGGCAGGGCCTCACCCCTCCACTTT
TRBJ2-1,TRBV6-2/TRBV6-3,TRBD2,few,CASSGSGTRGVSQFF,TGTGCCAGCAGCGGCTCCGGGACTAGAGGTGTTTCGCAGTTCTTC
TRBJ1-3,TRBV12-3/TRBV12-4,-,-,CASILGAGNTIYF,TGTGCCAGCATCCTCGGGGCTGGAAACACCATATATTTT
TRBJ2-7,TRBV5-1,TRBD1,-,CASSLMGQGASDEQYF,TGCGCCAGCAGCTTGATGGGACAGGGGGCTTCTGACGAGCAGTACTTC
TRBJ1-1,TRBV7-3,TRBD1,-,CASSAQTGGYTEAFF,TGTGCCAGCAGCGCCCAGACAGGGGGGTACACTGAAGCTTTCTTT
TRBJ2-7,TRBV4-3,-,-,CASSQDRSPYEQYF,TGCGCCAGCAGCCAAGATAGGAGCCCATACGAGCAGTACTTC
TRBJ2-1,TRBV7-2,TRBD1,-,CASSNRQGANNEQFF,TGTGCCAGCAGCAACCGACAGGGGGCTAACAATGAGCAGTTCTTC
TRBJ1-2,TRBV6-5,TRBD1,-,CASTRTGGIGYTF,TGTGCCAGCACCCGGACAGGGGGCATTGGCTACACCTTC
TRBJ1-5,TRBV29-1,-,-,CSVAPASGEPQHF,TGCAGCGTTGCCCCAGCCTCCGGGGAGCCCCAGCATTTT
TRBJ1-4,TRBV24-1,-,-,CATSDGTLEGEKLFF,TGTGCCACCAGTGATGGGACTTTAGAGGGTGAAAAACTGTTTTTT
TRBJ2-1,TRBV5-8,-,-,CASSPRGGSYNEQFF,TGTGCCAGCAGCCCGAGGGGGGGCTCCTACAATGAGCAGTTCTTC
TRBJ2-1,TRBV4-2,TRBD2,few,CASSQLAGANNEQFF,TGTGCCAGCAGCCAGCTAGCGGGAGCAAACAATGAGCAGTTCTTC